This T cell receptor beta chain was recovered during a study of spatial heterogeneity in lung cancer. Study information: Among detected sequences, beta-chain ones consistently exceeded alpha-chain ones in number.

TCRdb reprocessed the 5' RACE reads with MiXCR, giving one entry per CDR3 protein. Among some 47,000 distinct CDR3 sequences listed, roughly 7% were seen once. The sample's time point: sample taken at primary tumor resection. Unsorted whole RNA of tumor, nontumor lung or frozen PBMC was sequenced. The CDR3 is made up of 12 amino acids. V was clipped by 2 bases and J by 2 bases, with 6 bases between them. From germline, CDR1 is DFQATT and CDR2 SNEGSKA (reference sequence). This clonotype has ten or more counts. The source material was PBMCs, sampled at surgery. The origin of this receptor is a female donor with early-stage non-small cell lung cancer. The rearrangement links TRBV20-1 to TRBJ2-5; D gene unclear. CDR3 protein: CSARFAQETQYF. CDR3 DNA: TGCAGTGCTAGATTCGCGCAAGAGACCCAGTACTTC.